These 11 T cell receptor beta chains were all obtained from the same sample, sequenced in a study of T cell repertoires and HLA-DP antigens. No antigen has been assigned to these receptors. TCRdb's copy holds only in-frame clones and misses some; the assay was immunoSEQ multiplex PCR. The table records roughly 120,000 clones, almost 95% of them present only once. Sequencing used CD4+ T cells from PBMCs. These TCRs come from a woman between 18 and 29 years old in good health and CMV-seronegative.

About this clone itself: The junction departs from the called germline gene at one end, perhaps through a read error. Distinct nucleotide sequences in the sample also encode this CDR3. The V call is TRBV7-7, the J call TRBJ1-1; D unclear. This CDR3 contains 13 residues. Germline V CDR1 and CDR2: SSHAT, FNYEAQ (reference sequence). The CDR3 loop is CASSLEMNTEAFF. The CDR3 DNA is TGCGCTAGCAGCTTAGAGATGAACACTGAAGCTTTCTTT.

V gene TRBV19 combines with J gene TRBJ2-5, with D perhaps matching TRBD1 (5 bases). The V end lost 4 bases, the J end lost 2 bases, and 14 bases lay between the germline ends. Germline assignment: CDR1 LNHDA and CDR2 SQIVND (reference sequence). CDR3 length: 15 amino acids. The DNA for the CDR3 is TGTGCCAGTAGTACCCGACGGACATGGCAAGAGACCCAGTACTTC. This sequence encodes CASSTRRTWQETQYF.

The CDR3 DNA reads TGTGCCAGTAGTATAGGGGATACAGGGGACTATGGCTACACCTTC. It specifies CASSIGDTGDYGYTF. The V and J genes are TRBV19 and TRBJ1-2; 7 bases map to TRBD1. Germline values: CDR1 LNHDA, CDR2 SQIVND (reference sequence). V lost 1 base, J lost 3 bases, and 5 bases stayed unmatched. The CDR3 has 15 amino acids.

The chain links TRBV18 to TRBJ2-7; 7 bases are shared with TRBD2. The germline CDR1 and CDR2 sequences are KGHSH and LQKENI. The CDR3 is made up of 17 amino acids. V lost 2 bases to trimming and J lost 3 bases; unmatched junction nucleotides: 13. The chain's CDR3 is CASSPVGLWEGRYEQYF. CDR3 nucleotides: TGTGCCAGCTCACCAGTAGGATTGTGGGAGGGCCGCTACGAGCAGTACTTC.

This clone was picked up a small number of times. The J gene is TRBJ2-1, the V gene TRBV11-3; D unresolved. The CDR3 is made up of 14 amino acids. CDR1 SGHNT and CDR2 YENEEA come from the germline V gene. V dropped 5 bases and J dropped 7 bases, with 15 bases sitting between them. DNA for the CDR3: TGTGCCAGCAGCAATCACAGACATGGTAATGAGCAGTTCTTC. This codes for CASSNHRHGNEQFF.

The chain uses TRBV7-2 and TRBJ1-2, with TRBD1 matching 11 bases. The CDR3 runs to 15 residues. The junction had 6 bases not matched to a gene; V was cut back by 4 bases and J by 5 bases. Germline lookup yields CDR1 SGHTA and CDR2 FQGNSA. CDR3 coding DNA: TGTGCCAGCAGCTACGGACAGGGGGCCTATTATGGCTACACCTTC. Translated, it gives CASSYGQGAYYGYTF.

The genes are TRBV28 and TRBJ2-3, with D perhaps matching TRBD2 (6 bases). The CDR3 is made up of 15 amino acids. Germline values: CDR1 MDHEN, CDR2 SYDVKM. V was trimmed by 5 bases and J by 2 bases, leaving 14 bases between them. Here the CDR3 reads CASSPASASTDTQYF. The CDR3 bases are TGTGCCAGCAGTCCAGCTAGCGCCTCCACAGATACGCAGTATTTT.

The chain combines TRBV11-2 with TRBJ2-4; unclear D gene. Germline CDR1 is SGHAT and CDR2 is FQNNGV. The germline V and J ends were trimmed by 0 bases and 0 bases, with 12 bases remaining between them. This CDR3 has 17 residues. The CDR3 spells CASSLEGRPLAKNIQYF. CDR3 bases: TGTGCCAGCAGCTTAGAAGGCCGACCACTAGCCAAAAACATTCAGTACTTC.

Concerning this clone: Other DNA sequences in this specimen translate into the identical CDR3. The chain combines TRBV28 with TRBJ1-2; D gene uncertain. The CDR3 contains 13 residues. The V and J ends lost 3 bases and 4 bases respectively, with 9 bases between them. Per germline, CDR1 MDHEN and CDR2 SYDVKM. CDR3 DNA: TGTGCCAGCAGTTTGTCCAGGAGCTATGGCTACACCTTC. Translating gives CASSLSRSYGYTF.

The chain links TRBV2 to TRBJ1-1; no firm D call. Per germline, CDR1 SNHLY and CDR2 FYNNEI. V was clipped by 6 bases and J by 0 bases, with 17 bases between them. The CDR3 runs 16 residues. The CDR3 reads CASSPLAAGLNTEAFF. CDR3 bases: TGTGCCAGCAGCCCCCTAGCAGCGGGGTTGAACACTGAAGCTTTCTTT.

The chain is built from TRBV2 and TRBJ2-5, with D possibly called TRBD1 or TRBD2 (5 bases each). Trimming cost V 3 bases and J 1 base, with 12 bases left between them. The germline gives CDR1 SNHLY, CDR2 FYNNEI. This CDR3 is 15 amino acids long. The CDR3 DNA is TGTGCCAGCAGTGACATGGGGGTTAGCCAAGAGACCCAGTACTTC. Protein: CASSDMGVSQETQYF.